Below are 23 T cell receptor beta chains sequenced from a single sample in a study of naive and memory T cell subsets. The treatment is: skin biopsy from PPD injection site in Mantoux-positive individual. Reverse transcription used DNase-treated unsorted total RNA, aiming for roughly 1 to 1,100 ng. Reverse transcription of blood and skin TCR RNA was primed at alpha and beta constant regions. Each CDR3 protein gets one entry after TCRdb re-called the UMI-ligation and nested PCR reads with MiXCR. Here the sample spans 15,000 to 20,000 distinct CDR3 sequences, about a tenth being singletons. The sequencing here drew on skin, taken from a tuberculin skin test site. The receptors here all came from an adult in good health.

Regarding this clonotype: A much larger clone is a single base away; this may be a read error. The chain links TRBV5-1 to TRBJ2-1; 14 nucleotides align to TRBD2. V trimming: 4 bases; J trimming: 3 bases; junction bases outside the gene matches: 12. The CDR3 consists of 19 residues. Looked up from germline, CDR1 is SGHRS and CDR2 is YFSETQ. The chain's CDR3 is CASSTGTSGGQSCYNEQFF. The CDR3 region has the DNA TGCGCCAGCAGCACGGGGACTAGCGGGGGCCAATCATGCTACAATGAGCAGTTCTTC.

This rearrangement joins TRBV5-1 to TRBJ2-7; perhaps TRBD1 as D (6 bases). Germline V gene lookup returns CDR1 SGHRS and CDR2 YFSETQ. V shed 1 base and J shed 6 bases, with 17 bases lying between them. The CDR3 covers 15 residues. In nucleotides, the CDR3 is TGCGCCAGCAGCTTGCCCACCCGGGACAAACCCGAGCAGTACTTC. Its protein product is CASSLPTRDKPEQYF.

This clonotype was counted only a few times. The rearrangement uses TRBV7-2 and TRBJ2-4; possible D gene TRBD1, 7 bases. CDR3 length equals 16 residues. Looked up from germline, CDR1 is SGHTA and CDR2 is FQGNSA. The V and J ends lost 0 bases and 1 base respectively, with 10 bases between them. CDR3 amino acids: CASSLAAGGAKNIQYF. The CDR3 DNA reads TGTGCCAGCAGCTTAGCGGCAGGGGGGGCCAAAAACATTCAGTACTTC.

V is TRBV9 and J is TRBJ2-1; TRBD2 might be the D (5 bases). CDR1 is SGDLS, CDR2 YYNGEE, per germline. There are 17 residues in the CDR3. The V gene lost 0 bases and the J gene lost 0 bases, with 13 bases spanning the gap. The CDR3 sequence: CASSVGIAFSSYNEQFF. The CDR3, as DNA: TGTGCCAGCAGCGTAGGAATAGCGTTCAGCTCCTACAATGAGCAGTTCTTC.

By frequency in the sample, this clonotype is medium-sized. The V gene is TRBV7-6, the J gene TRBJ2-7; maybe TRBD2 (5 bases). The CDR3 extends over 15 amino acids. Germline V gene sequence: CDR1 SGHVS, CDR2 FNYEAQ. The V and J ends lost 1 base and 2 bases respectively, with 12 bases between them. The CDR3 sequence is CASSLGRGDTYEQYF. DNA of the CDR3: TGTGCCAGCAGCTTAGGACGGGGTGATACCTACGAGCAGTACTTC.

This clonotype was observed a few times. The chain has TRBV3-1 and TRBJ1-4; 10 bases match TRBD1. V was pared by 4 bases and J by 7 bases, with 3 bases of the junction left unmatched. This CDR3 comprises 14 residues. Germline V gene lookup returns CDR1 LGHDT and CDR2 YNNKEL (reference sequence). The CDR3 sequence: CASSPGTGVEKLFF. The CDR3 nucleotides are TGTGCCAGCAGCCCAGGGACAGGGGTTGAAAAACTGTTTTTT.

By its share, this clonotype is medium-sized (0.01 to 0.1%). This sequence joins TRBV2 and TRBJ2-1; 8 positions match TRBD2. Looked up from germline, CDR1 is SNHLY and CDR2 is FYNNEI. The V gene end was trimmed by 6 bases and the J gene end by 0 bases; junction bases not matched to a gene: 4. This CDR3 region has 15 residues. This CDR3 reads CASSWAGGSYNEQFF. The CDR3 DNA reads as TGTGCCAGCAGCTGGGCGGGGGGCTCCTACAATGAGCAGTTCTTC.

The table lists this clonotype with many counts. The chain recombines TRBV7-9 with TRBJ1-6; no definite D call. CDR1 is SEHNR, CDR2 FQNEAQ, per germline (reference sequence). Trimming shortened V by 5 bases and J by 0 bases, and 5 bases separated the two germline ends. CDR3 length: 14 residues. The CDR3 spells CASSESSYNSPLHF. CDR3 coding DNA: TGTGCCAGCAGCGAGAGCTCCTATAATTCACCCCTCCACTTT.

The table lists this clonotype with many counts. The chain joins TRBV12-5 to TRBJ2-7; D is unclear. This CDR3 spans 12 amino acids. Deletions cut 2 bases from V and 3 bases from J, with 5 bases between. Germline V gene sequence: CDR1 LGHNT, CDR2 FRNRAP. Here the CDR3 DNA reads TGTGCTAGTGGTTTGCTGAGCTACGAGCAGTACTTC. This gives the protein CASGLLSYEQYF. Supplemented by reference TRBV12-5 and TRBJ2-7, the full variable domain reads DARVTQTPRHKVTEMGQEVTMRCQPILGHNTVFWYRQTMMQGLELLAYFRNRAPLDDSGMPKDRFSAEMPDATLATLKIQPSEPRDSAVYFCASGLLSYEQYFGPGTRLTVT.

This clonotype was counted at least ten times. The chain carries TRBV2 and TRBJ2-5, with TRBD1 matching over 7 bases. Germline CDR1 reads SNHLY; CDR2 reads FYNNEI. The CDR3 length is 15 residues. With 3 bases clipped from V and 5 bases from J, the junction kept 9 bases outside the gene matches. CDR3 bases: TGTGCCAGCAGTGATTCCTACAGGGGTTTGGAGACCCAGTACTTC. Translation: CASSDSYRGLETQYF. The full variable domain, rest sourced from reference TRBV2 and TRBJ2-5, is EPEVTQTPSHQVTQMGQEVILRCVPISNHLYFYWYRQILGQKVEFLVSFYNNEISEKSEIFDDQFSVERPDGSNFTLKIRSTKLEDSAMYFCASSDSYRGLETQYFGPGTRLLVL.

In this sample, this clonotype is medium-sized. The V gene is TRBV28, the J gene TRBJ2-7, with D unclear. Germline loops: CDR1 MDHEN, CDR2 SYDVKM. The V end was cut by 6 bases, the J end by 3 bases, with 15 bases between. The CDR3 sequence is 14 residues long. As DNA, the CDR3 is TGTGCCAGCAGCGTCCCAAGGACGGTCTACGAGCAGTACTTC. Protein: CASSVPRTVYEQYF.

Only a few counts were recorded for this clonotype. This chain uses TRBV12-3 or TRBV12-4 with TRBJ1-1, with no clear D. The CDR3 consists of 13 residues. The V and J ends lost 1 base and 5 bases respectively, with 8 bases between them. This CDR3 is CASSLEGGTEAFF. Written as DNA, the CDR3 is TGTGCCAGCAGTTTAGAGGGTGGGACTGAAGCTTTCTTT.

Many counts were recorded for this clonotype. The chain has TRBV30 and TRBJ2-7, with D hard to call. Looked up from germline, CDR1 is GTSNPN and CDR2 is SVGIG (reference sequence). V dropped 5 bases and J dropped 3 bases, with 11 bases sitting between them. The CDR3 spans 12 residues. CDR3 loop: CAWGYGVYEQYF. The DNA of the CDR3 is TGTGCCTGGGGGTATGGGGTCTACGAGCAGTACTTC.

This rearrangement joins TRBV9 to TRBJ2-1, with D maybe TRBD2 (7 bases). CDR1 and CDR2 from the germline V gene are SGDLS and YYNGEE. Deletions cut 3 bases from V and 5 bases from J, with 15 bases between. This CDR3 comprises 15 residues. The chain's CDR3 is CASSEGGAENNEQFF. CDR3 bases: TGTGCCAGCAGCGAAGGGGGGGCGGAGAACAATGAGCAGTTCTTC.

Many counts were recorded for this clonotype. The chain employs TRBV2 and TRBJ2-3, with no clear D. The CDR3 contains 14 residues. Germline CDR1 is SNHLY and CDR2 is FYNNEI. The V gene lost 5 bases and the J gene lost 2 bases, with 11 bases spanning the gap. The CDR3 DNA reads TGTGCCAGCAGTCACTTGATTGCCACAGATACGCAGTATTTT. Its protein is CASSHLIATDTQYF. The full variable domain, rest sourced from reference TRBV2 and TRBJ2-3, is EPEVTQTPSHQVTQMGQEVILRCVPISNHLYFYWYRQILGQKVEFLVSFYNNEISEKSEIFDDQFSVERPDGSNFTLKIRSTKLEDSAMYFCASSHLIATDTQYFGPGTRLTVL.

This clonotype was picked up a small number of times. The CDR3 coding sequence is TGTGCCAGCAGCAAGGGGCTTTGGGGTTCAGATACGCAGTATTTT. Amino acid sequence: CASSKGLWGSDTQYF. The chain links TRBV5-6 to TRBJ2-3; weak D call: TRBD1 (5 bases). Germline CDR1 is SGHDT and CDR2 is YYEEEE. This CDR3 has 15 amino acids. Trimming pared 4 bases from V and 4 bases from J, leaving 16 bases between.

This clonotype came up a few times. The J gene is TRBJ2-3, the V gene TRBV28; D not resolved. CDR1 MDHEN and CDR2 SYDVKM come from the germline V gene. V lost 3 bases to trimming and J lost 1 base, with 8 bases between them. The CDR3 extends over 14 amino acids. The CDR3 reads CASSFLSGTDTQYF. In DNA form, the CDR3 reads TGTGCCAGCAGTTTCTTATCGGGCACAGATACGCAGTATTTT.

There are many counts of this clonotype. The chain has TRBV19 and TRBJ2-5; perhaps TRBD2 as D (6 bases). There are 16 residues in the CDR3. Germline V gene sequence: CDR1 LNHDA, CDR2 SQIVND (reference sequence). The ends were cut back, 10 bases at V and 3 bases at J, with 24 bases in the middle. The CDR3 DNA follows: TGTGCCACTCTTCCGCTCGACGCGGGGTCTAAAGAGACCCAGTACTTC. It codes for CATLPLDAGSKETQYF.

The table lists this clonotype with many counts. The CDR3 sequence is CDQHVGGTDQQNYEQYF. DNA for the CDR3: TGTGACCAGCACGTAGGGGGTACTGATCAGCAAAACTACGAGCAGTACTTC. This rearrangement joins TRBV27 to TRBJ2-7; TRBD1 might be the D (6 bases). Germline V CDR1 and CDR2: MNHEY, SMNVEV (reference sequence). The CDR3 length is 17 residues.

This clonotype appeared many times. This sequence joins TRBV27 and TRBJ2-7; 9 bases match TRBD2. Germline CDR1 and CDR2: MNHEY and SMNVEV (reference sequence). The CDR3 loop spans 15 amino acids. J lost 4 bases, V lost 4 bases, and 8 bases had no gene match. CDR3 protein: CASSSGLAGQYEQYF. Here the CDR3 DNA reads TGTGCCAGCAGTTCGGGGCTAGCGGGGCAATACGAGCAGTACTTC.

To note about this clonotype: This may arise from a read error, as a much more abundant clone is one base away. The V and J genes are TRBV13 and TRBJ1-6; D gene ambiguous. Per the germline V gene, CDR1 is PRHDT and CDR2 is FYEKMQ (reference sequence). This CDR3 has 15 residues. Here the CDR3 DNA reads TGTGCCATCAGCACCCGGGAATTCTATAATTCACCCCTCCACTTT. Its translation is CAISTREFYNSPLHF. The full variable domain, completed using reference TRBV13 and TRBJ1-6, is AAGVIQSPRHLIKEKRETATLKCYPIPRHDTVYWYQQGPGQDPQFLISFYEKMQSDKGSIPDRFSAQQFSDYHSELNMSSLELGDSALYFCAISTREFYNSPLHFGNGTRLTVT.

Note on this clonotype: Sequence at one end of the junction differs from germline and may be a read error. The CDR3 is CARSVPLPPRQPYEQYF. The CDR3 DNA follows: TGTGCCAGGAGCGTTCCCCTCCCCCCGAGACAGCCCTACGAGCAGTACTTC. This rearrangement joins TRBV9 to TRBJ2-7, with D maybe TRBD1 (5 bases). From germline, CDR1 is SGDLS and CDR2 YYNGEE. CDR3 size: 17 residues.

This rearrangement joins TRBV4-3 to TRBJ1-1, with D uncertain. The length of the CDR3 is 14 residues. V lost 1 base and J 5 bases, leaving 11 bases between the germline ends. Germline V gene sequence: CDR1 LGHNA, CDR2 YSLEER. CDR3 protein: CASSQGTSGTEAFF. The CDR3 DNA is TGCGCCAGCAGCCAAGGGACCTCGGGGACTGAAGCTTTCTTT.